This section outlines one T cell receptor (beta chain) sequence together with its context. This sample was included in a study of cytomegalovirus exposure and HLA in healthy donors. The germline V and J ends were trimmed by 4 bases and 0 bases, with 22 bases remaining between them. Germline CDR1 and CDR2: SQVTM and ANQGSEA. There are 19 residues in the CDR3. The PCR made use of 60 Vbeta and 13 Jbeta primers. Here immunoSEQ multiplex PCR was the method, and the copy in TCRdb shows in-frame clones only, minus some. The table records under 200,000 clones, approximately 88% of them present only once. The TCR comes from a woman aged 45-60 years in good health and CMV-seropositive. The rearrangement links TRBV29-1 to TRBJ2-6; possible D gene TRBD1, 6 bases. Source material: PBMCs. The CDR3 DNA sequence: TGCAGCGTTGTATCGGACATAGGTTTGGGGGCCTCTGGGGCCAACGTCCTGACTTTC. It encodes CSVVSDIGLGASGANVLTF.